Below are 21 T cell receptor beta chains sequenced from a single sample in a study of shared clonotypes between healthy human individuals. Using immunoSEQ multiplex PCR, the repertoire was profiled, and TCRdb retains in-frame clones only, with some absent. The table has under 650,000 clones, about 95% seen once. The sequenced material came from naive CD4+ T cells sorted from blood. Sample subset: CD45RA+ positively selected. The receptor set was obtained from a woman aged 30 to 39 in good health.

CDR3 nucleotides: TGCGCCAGGGACAGTTACTATCAGCCCCAGCATTTT. Protein product: CARDSYYQPQHF. The chain couples TRBV23-1 to TRBJ1-5; TRBD1 might be the D (6 bases). TRBV23-1 is sorted into the ORF group, with uncertain function. This CDR3 is 12 amino acids long. V gave up 9 bases and J gave up 5 bases, with 11 bases separating them.

V usage is TRBV7-8 and J usage is TRBJ1-1; D is unresolved. The CDR3 loop spans 19 amino acids. The V end was cut by 0 bases, the J end by 1 base, with 21 bases between. In germline, CDR1 is SGHVS, CDR2 FQNEAQ. The CDR3 reads CASSLAFWRQGLKNTEAFF. The DNA of the CDR3 is TGTGCCAGCAGCTTAGCGTTCTGGCGGCAAGGACTTAAGAACACTGAAGCTTTCTTT.

This clone has a single count. The CDR3 loop reads CASSLGGSEKLFF. Here the CDR3 DNA reads TGTGCCAGCAGTTTAGGGGGGTCTGAAAAACTGTTTTTT. The rearrangement uses TRBV28 and TRBJ1-4; D perhaps matches TRBD1 (5 bases). Looked up from germline, CDR1 is MDHEN and CDR2 is SYDVKM. Trimming removed 2 bases at V and 7 bases at J, with 8 bases between. CDR3 length: 13 residues.

This chain uses TRBV19 with TRBJ2-5; 7 bases align to TRBD1. The J call is uncertain, as TRBJ2-7 better fits the DNA end. The CDR3 length is 13 residues. CDR1 and CDR2 (germline): LNHDA, SQIVND (reference sequence). CDR3 bases: TGTGCCACCCGGGACAGCATATCCTACGAGCAGTACTTC. Translating gives CATRDSISYEQYF.

The gene calls are TRBV5-8 and TRBJ1-5; no clear D. Trimming shortened V by 6 bases and J by 3 bases, and 13 bases separated the two germline ends. CDR3 length: 14 residues. Germline CDR1 is SGHTS and CDR2 is YDEGEE. The CDR3 is CASTLNSLNQPQHF. CDR3 DNA: TGTGCCAGCACCCTAAACTCTCTCAATCAGCCCCAGCATTTT.

The chain recombines TRBV7-9 with TRBJ2-7; no firm D call. This CDR3 is built from 15 residues. CDR1 is SEHNR and CDR2 is FQNEAQ in the germline V gene (reference sequence). V lost 3 bases to trimming and J lost 2 bases, with 14 bases between them. CDR3 in amino acids: CASSFVGVNPYEQYF. The CDR3 DNA reads TGTGCCAGCAGCTTTGTGGGTGTTAACCCCTACGAGCAGTACTTC.

The chain links TRBV10-3 to TRBJ2-3; D remains unclear. This CDR3 has 12 amino acids. The germline gives CDR1 ENHRY, CDR2 SYGVKD. V was cut by 4 bases and J by 5 bases, with 7 bases left in between. This chain's CDR3 is CAISAFLDTQYF. CDR3 coding DNA: TGTGCCATCAGTGCCTTTTTAGATACGCAGTATTTT.

The V call is TRBV5-1, the J call TRBJ2-7; 7 positions agree with TRBD2. The CDR3 is 15 residues long. Trimming at V came to 0 bases and at J to 5 bases, leaving 8 bases not matched to a gene. The germline CDR1 and CDR2 sequences are SGHRS and YFSETQ. CDR3 residues: CASSLVGAGAHEQYF. CDR3 coding DNA: TGCGCCAGCAGCTTGGTCGGGGCGGGAGCCCACGAGCAGTACTTC.

The genes are TRBV6-1 and TRBJ1-5; no clear D gene. CDR1 and CDR2 from the germline V gene are MNHNS and SASEGT. There are 13 residues in the CDR3. Trimming cost V 4 bases and J 8 bases, with 12 bases left between them. The CDR3 sequence is CASSGTGLEPQHF. The CDR3 DNA follows: TGTGCCAGCAGTGGAACCGGGCTGGAGCCCCAGCATTTT.

This chain joins TRBV11-3 and TRBJ2-2, with TRBD1 matching over 8 bases. Germline CDR1 and CDR2: SGHNT and YENEEA. With V trimmed by 5 bases and J by 3 bases, 5 bases remained unmatched. The CDR3 covers 15 residues. CDR3 sequence reads: CASSPTGVDTGELFF. For the CDR3, the DNA is TGTGCCAGCAGCCCGACAGGGGTCGACACCGGGGAGCTGTTTTTT. Full variable domain (outside the CDR3, taken from reference TRBV11-3 and TRBJ2-2): EAGVVQSPRYKIIEKKQPVAFWCNPISGHNTLYWYLQNLGQGPELLIRYENEEAVDDSQLPKDRFSAERLKGVDSTLKIQPAELGDSAVYLCASSPTGVDTGELFFGEGSRLTVL.

The rearrangement joins TRBV19 to TRBJ2-1, with 8 bases matching TRBD2. Trimming cost V 2 bases and J 9 bases; bases outside gene matches: 9. The CDR3 consists of 15 residues. Germline loops: CDR1 LNHDA, CDR2 SQIVND (reference sequence). The CDR3 region is CASSIYSREDAEQFF. For the CDR3, the DNA is TGTGCCAGTAGTATATACTCGCGGGAGGACGCTGAGCAGTTCTTC. Based on the CDR3 plus reference TRBV19 and TRBJ2-1, the full variable domain is DGGITQSPKYLFRKEGQNVTLSCEQNLNHDAMYWYRQDPGQGLRLIYYSQIVNDFQKGDIAEGYSVSREKKESFPLTVTSAQKNPTAFYLCASSIYSREDAEQFFGPGTRLTVL.

The chain is built from TRBV7-9 and TRBJ2-3; TRBD2 aligns across 10 bases. The germline CDR1 and CDR2 sequences are SEHNR and FQNEAQ (reference sequence). CDR3 length: 17 residues. V lost 0 bases, J lost 5 bases, and 8 bases stayed unmatched. The CDR3 sequence: CASSLATKREGVDTQYF. The CDR3 DNA follows: TGTGCCAGCAGCTTAGCGACTAAGCGGGAGGGGGTAGATACGCAGTATTTT.

The chain recombines TRBV5-1 with TRBJ1-1; D remains ambiguous. The V gene lost 2 bases and the J gene lost 4 bases, with 9 bases spanning the gap. CDR3 length: 13 amino acids. Per germline, CDR1 SGHRS and CDR2 YFSETQ. Here the CDR3 DNA reads TGCGCCAGCAGCTTCCTAATGGGCACTGAAGCTTTCTTT. It translates to CASSFLMGTEAFF.

The chain carries TRBV7-9 and TRBJ1-4; a possible D gene is TRBD1 (5 bases). The ends were cut back, 1 base at V and 2 bases at J, with 14 bases in the middle. This CDR3 spans 17 amino acids. From germline, CDR1 is SEHNR and CDR2 FQNEAQ (reference sequence). In DNA, the CDR3 is TGTGCCAGCAGCTTAGGCAGGGTAAGGTTGACTAATGAAAAACTGTTTTTT. Its translation: CASSLGRVRLTNEKLFF.

This rearrangement joins TRBV18 to TRBJ2-7, with D perhaps matching TRBD2 (6 bases). CDR3 length: 14 amino acids. Per germline, CDR1 KGHSH and CDR2 LQKENI. V was pared by 8 bases and J by 1 base, with 15 bases between. The DNA for the CDR3 is TGTGCCAGCCTTGACGGAGGGGCTTCCTACGAGCAGTACTTC. It specifies CASLDGGASYEQYF.

The rearrangement uses TRBV28 and TRBJ2-7; TRBD1 agrees at 8 bases. The CDR3 has 15 amino acids. Germline V gene lookup returns CDR1 MDHEN and CDR2 SYDVKM. V shed 2 bases, J shed 7 bases, and the junction held 10 bases outside the gene matches. For the CDR3, the DNA is TGTGCCAGCAGTTTACAAGGACAGGGTCTTAGTGAGCAGTACTTC. It codes for CASSLQGQGLSEQYF. Drawing the rest from reference TRBV28 and TRBJ2-7, the complete variable domain is DVKVTQSSRYLVKRTGEKVFLECVQDMDHENMFWYRQDPGLGLRLIYFSYDVKMKEKGDIPEGYSVSREKKERFSLILESASTNQTSMYLCASSLQGQGLSEQYFGPGTRLTVT.

This chain links TRBV6-5 with TRBJ2-1; the D gene is possibly TRBD1 (5 bases). This CDR3 comprises 12 residues. V was trimmed by 10 bases and J by 9 bases, leaving 16 bases between them. The germline V gene has CDR1 MNHEY and CDR2 SVGAGI. The CDR3 spells CATRQGKGEQFF. The DNA of the CDR3 is TGTGCCACCCGCCAGGGTAAGGGTGAGCAGTTCTTC.

This chain links TRBV29-1 with TRBJ1-1, with D maybe TRBD1 (5 bases). Trimming shortened V by 4 bases and J by 1 base, and 16 bases separated the two germline ends. This CDR3 has 15 residues. Germline CDR1 and CDR2: SQVTM and ANQGSEA. The CDR3 is CSVAHSGRRNTEAFF. CDR3 nucleotide sequence: TGCAGCGTTGCCCATTCGGGACGGAGGAACACTGAAGCTTTCTTT.

This chain connects TRBV27 to TRBJ2-7, with D perhaps assigned TRBD1 or TRBD2 (6 bases each). The CDR3 consists of 13 residues. Trimming shortened V by 6 bases and J by 7 bases, and 16 bases separated the two germline ends. From germline, CDR1 is MNHEY and CDR2 SMNVEV (reference sequence). The CDR3 bases are TGTGCCAGCAGCCGATACAGGGCGGGGGAGCAGTACTTC. Amino acids: CASSRYRAGEQYF.

The V call is TRBV18, the J call TRBJ1-4; 8 bases are shared with TRBD1. Per germline, CDR1 KGHSH and CDR2 LQKENI. The CDR3 length is 16 residues. The J segment lost 4 bases and the V segment lost 5 bases, leaving 9 bases of the junction unmatched. This CDR3 reads CASSTSTGAVNEKLFF. The CDR3 nucleotides read TGTGCCAGCTCAACTTCGACAGGGGCCGTTAATGAAAAACTGTTTTTT.

The V gene is TRBV12-5, the J gene TRBJ2-5, with TRBD2 identical over 10 bases. J gave up 5 bases and V 0 bases, and 12 bases lay outside the gene matches. Germline V CDR1 and CDR2: LGHNT, FRNRAP. This CDR3 has 18 residues. In DNA, the CDR3 is TGTGCTAGTGGTTTGGTCCTCAGGGGGACTAGCGTGCTGGAGACCCAGTACTTC. This translates into CASGLVLRGTSVLETQYF.